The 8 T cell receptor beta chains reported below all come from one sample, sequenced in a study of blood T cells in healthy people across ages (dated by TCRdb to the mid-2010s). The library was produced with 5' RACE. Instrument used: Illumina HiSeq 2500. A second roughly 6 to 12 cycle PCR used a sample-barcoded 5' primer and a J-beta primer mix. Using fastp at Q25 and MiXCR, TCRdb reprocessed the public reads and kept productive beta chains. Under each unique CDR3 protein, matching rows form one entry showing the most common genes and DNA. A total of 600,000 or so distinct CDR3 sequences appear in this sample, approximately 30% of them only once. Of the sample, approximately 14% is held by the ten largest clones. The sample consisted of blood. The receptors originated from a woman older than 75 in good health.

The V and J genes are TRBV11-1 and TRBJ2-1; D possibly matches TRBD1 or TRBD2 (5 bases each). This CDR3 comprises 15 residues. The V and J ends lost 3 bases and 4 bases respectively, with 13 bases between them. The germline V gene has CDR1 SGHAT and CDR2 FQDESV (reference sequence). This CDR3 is CASSLGRAVYNEQFF. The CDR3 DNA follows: TGTGCCAGCAGCTTGGGACGGGCAGTATACAATGAGCAGTTCTTC. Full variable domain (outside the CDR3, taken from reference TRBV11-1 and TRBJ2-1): EAEVAQSPRYKITEKSQAVAFWCDPISGHATLYWYRQILGQGPELLVQFQDESVVDDSQLPKDRFSAERLKGVDSTLKIQPAELGDSAMYLCASSLGRAVYNEQFFGPGTRLTVL.

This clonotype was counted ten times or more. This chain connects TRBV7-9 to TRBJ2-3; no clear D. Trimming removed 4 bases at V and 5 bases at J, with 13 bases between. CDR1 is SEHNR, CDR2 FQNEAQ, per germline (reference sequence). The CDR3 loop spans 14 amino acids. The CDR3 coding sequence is TGTGCCAGCAGCTACGGGTTACCTGGAGATACGCAGTATTTT. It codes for CASSYGLPGDTQYF.

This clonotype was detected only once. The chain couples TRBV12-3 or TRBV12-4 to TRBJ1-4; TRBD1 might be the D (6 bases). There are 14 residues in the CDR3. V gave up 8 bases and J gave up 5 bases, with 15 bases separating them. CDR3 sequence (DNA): TGTGCCAGCGGTCTAGGACAGCCGAATGAAAAACTGTTTTTT. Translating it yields CASGLGQPNEKLFF.

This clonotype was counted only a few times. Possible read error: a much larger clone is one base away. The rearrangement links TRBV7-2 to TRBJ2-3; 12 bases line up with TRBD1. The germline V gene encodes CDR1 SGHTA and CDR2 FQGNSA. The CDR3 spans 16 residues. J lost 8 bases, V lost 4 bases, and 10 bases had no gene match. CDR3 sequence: CASSWDRGRRAGTQYF. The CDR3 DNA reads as TGTGCCAGCAGCTGGGACAGGGGGCGCAGAGCAGGTACGCAGTATTTT.

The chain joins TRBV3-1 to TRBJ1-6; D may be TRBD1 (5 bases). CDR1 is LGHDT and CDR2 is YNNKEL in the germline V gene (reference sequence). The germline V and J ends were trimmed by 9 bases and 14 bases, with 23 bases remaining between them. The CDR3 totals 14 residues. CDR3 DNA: TGTGCCAGTAAACATACTGACAGCGCGTCTTCCCTCCACTTT. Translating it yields CASKHTDSASSLHF.

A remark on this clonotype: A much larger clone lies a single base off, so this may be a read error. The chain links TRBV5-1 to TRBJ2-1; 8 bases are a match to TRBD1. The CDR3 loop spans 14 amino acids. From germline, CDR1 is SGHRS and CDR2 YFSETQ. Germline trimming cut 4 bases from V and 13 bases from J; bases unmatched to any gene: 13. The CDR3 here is CASSIQGAGETQFF. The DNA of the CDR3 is TGCGCCAGCAGCATTCAGGGGGCTGGAGAGACCCAGTTCTTC. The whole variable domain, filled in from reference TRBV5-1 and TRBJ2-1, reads KAGVTQTPRYLIKTRGQQVTLSCSPISGHRSVSWYQQTPGQGLQFLFEYFSETQRNKGNFPGRFSGRQFSNSRSEMNVSTLELGDSALYLCASSIQGAGETQFFGPGTRLTVL.

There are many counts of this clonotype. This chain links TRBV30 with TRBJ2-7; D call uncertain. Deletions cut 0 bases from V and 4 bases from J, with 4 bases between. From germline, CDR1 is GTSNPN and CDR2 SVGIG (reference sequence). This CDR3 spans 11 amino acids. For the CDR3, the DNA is TGTGCCTGGAGTGTACAGTACGAGCAGTACTTC. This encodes CAWSVQYEQYF.

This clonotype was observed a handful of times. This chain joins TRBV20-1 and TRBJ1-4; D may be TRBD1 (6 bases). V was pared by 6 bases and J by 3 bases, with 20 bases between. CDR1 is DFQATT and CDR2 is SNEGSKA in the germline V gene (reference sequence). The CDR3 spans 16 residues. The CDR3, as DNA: TGCAGTGCCGCGGTTGGCCGGGGGCTAGCTAATGAAAAACTGTTTTTT. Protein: CSAAVGRGLANEKLFF.